The 14 T cell receptor beta chains listed next were all sequenced from one sample in a study of shared clonotypes between healthy human individuals. Repertoires were generated with immunoSEQ multiplex PCR, while TCRdb's copy carries only in-frame clones and drops some. The sample holds about 2.4 million clones, around nine tenths seen once. The sample was naive CD4+ T cells sorted from blood. Subset noted: CD45RA+ positively selected. The receptors shown here come from a man aged 18 to 35 in good health.

The rearrangement links TRBV5-4 to TRBJ1-2; D is undetermined. Per germline, CDR1 SGHNT and CDR2 YYREEE (reference sequence). V dropped 0 bases and J dropped 8 bases, with 8 bases sitting between them. The CDR3 covers 12 residues. CDR3 nucleotides: TGTGCCAGCAGCTTGGTCAACGGCGGCTACACCTTC. This codes for CASSLVNGGYTF.

DNA for the CDR3: TGTGCCAGCAGCGTAGGGTCTAGCGGGGGCCAACAAGAGACCCAGTACTTC. Protein sequence: CASSVGSSGGQQETQYF. The V gene is TRBV9, the J gene TRBJ2-5; 10 nucleotides match TRBD2. J lost 2 bases, V lost 0 bases, and 7 bases had no gene match. Germline CDR1 is SGDLS and CDR2 is YYNGEE. This CDR3 is built from 17 residues.

This chain links TRBV18 with TRBJ2-7, with 10 bases matching TRBD1. The ends lost 6 bases at V and 7 bases at J; junction bases unmatched: 6. The CDR3 contains 13 residues. Per the germline V gene, CDR1 is KGHSH and CDR2 is LQKENI. The CDR3 DNA follows: TGTGCCAGCTCGTGGGACAGGGGACTTGAGCAGTACTTC. Its protein product is CASSWDRGLEQYF.

This clone came up once. The V and J genes are TRBV7-2 and TRBJ2-1; D gene unclear. There are 12 residues in the CDR3. Germline-derived CDR1 and CDR2 are SGHTA and FQGNSA. Trimming cost V 0 bases and J 12 bases, with 9 bases left between them. Here the CDR3 DNA reads TGTGCCAGCAGCTTAGCGGTGATTGGGCAGTTCTTC. Translation gives CASSLAVIGQFF.

The chain uses TRBV6-5 and TRBJ2-7; D gene ambiguous. V gave up 7 bases and J gave up 1 base, with 14 bases separating them. Looked up from germline, CDR1 is MNHEY and CDR2 is SVGAGI. CDR3 length: 14 residues. CDR3 region: CASKVGLSSYEQYF. The CDR3 region has the DNA TGTGCCAGCAAGGTTGGGTTAAGTTCCTACGAGCAGTACTTC.

The gene calls are TRBV7-2 and TRBJ1-4; 10 nucleotides line up with TRBD1. The germline CDR1 and CDR2 sequences are SGHTA and FQGNSA. V lost 5 bases and J lost 4; bases outside the gene matches: 4. The CDR3 has 15 amino acids. CDR3 sequence (DNA): TGTGCCAGCAGCCCTAGGGACAGGGGTAATGAAAAACTGTTTTTT. The encoded protein is CASSPRDRGNEKLFF.

This clone showed up just a few times. The chain couples TRBV18 to TRBJ2-1; TRBD2 matches at 8 bases. This CDR3 is built from 16 residues. The J segment lost 7 bases and the V segment lost 6 bases, leaving 14 bases of the junction unmatched. Germline lookup yields CDR1 KGHSH and CDR2 LQKENI. CDR3 protein: CASSHRLARLVNEQFF. The CDR3, as DNA: TGTGCCAGCTCGCATAGACTAGCGAGATTAGTAAATGAGCAGTTCTTC.

CDR3 coding DNA: TGTGCCAGTAGTATAGGTTGGACGCCGGATATACCCCTCCACTTT. The encoded protein is CASSIGWTPDIPLHF. V is TRBV19 and J is TRBJ1-6; D unclear. The CDR3 sequence is 15 residues long. Looked up from germline, CDR1 is LNHDA and CDR2 is SQIVND (reference sequence). V gave up 1 base and J gave up 12 bases, with 16 bases separating them. Combining the CDR3 with reference TRBV19 and TRBJ1-6 gives the whole variable domain DGGITQSPKYLFRKEGQNVTLSCEQNLNHDAMYWYRQDPGQGLRLIYYSQIVNDFQKGDIAEGYSVSREKKESFPLTVTSAQKNPTAFYLCASSIGWTPDIPLHFGNGTRLTVT.

This chain joins TRBV7-2 and TRBJ1-1, with D unclear. The germline V and J ends were trimmed by 1 base and 7 bases, with 10 bases remaining between them. Germline V gene lookup returns CDR1 SGHTA and CDR2 FQGNSA. CDR3 length: 13 amino acids. CDR3 residues: CASSLVKEYEAFF. The CDR3, as DNA: TGTGCCAGCAGCTTAGTTAAAGAATATGAAGCTTTCTTT.

This rearrangement joins TRBV21-1 to TRBJ2-3; TRBD2 reflects the table's D call only, with no check against the DNA. TRBV21-1 is a pseudogene locus. This CDR3 is 18 amino acids long. The DNA of the CDR3 is TGTGCCAGCAGCCGCTATTTTAGCGGGGGGGCCATAATGGATACGCAGTATTTT. Protein product: CASSRYFSGGAIMDTQYF.

This chain joins TRBV11-1 and TRBJ2-7; 9 bases agree with TRBD1. Losses at the gene ends were 6 bases for V and 3 bases for J; bases not matched to a gene: 6. Germline V gives CDR1 SGHAT, CDR2 FQDESV (reference sequence). CDR3 length equals 14 residues. DNA for the CDR3: TGTGCCAGCAGTCGGGACAGGGCTAACTACGAGCAGTACTTC. This codes for CASSRDRANYEQYF.

Worth noting for this clone: Other DNA variants within this sample encode the same CDR3. V gene TRBV6-5 combines with J gene TRBJ2-7; TRBD1 is a possible D gene (6 bases). The CDR3 loop spans 14 amino acids. Germline CDR1 is MNHEY and CDR2 is SVGAGI. V was pared by 2 bases and J by 1 base, with 9 bases between. Here the CDR3 reads CASSYGQGSYEQYF. In DNA form, the CDR3 reads TGTGCCAGCAGTTACGGGCAGGGGTCCTACGAGCAGTACTTC.

J is TRBJ2-3 and V is TRBV5-5; TRBD2 is a possible D gene (6 bases). Trimming removed 4 bases at V and 0 bases at J, with 15 bases between. Germline V gene data show CDR1 as SGHKS and CDR2 as YYEKEE (reference sequence). CDR3 length: 16 residues. The CDR3 protein is CASSLGGAASTDTQYF. In nucleotides, the CDR3 is TGTGCCAGCAGCCTGGGCGGGGCAGCAAGCACAGATACGCAGTATTTT.

As concerns this clone: This same CDR3 is encoded by further DNA sequences in the sample. V gene TRBV6-5 combines with J gene TRBJ1-1; D not certain. Trimming removed 0 bases from V and 4 bases from J, with 6 bases in between. This CDR3 comprises 13 residues. Germline V lookup: CDR1 MNHEY, CDR2 SVGAGI. CDR3 residues: CASSYSRTTEAFF. The CDR3 region has the DNA TGTGCCAGCAGTTACTCTAGGACCACTGAAGCTTTCTTT.